Listed here are 3 T cell receptor beta chains from one sample, sequenced in a study of blood T cell repertoires in COVID-19. Profiled with immunoSEQ multiplex PCR; TCRdb holds only in-frame clones, not every one. The repertoire holds some 290,000 clones, nearly 90% seen once, with 11% in the top ten. The sequencing sample was made of peripheral blood. Receptor source: a woman in her twenties or thirties with COVID-19, enrolled during active disease.

The chain carries TRBV5-6 and TRBJ2-3; TRBD1 might be the D (5 bases). The V end was cut by 2 bases, the J end by 2 bases, with 9 bases between. Germline CDR1 reads SGHDT; CDR2 reads YYEEEE. The length of the CDR3 is 14 residues. The CDR3 is CASSLGVLTDTQYF. CDR3 nucleotide sequence: TGTGCCAGCAGCTTAGGGGTTCTCACAGATACGCAGTATTTT. Full variable domain (rest looked up from reference TRBV5-6 and TRBJ2-3): DAGVTQSPTHLIKTRGQQVTLRCSPKSGHDTVSWYQQALGQGPQFIFQYYEEEERQRGNFPDRFSGHQFPNYSSELNVNALLLGDSALYLCASSLGVLTDTQYFGPGTRLTVL.

This chain joins TRBV7-8 and TRBJ1-1, with D unresolved. Trimming stripped 1 base from V and 6 bases from J, with 12 bases between. The CDR3 spans 14 residues. Per the germline V gene, CDR1 is SGHVS and CDR2 is FQNEAQ. CDR3 amino acids: CASSLVRSPSEAFF. The CDR3 coding sequence is TGTGCCAGCAGCTTAGTCCGGAGCCCTTCTGAAGCTTTCTTT.

This sequence joins TRBV4-2 and TRBJ2-5; D remains unclear. The CDR3 spans 14 residues. Trimming shortened V by 0 bases and J by 2 bases, and 7 bases separated the two germline ends. From germline, CDR1 is LGHNA and CDR2 YNFKEQ. CDR3 nucleotide sequence: TGTGCCAGCAGCCAAGATAGCCAGCAAGAGACCCAGTACTTC. It encodes CASSQDSQQETQYF.